These T cell receptor beta chains were read from a single sample in a study of shared clonotypes between healthy human individuals. The table came from immunoSEQ multiplex PCR; TCRdb's copy has only in-frame clones and leaves some out. The sample carries roughly 2.6 million clones, approximately 94% recorded once. Material for sequencing was naive CD4+ T cells sorted from blood. Source of these receptors: a young man in good health. Each CDR3 is given with its conserved first and last residue. Fields, in order: V gene, D gene, CDR3 protein. D genes are given only for firm matches.

TRBV25-1	.	CASSRREGFEKLFF
TRBV19	.	CASSSSRGTGANVLTF
TRBV4-1	.	CASSQGDRDLSPLHF
TRBV15	TRBD1	CATSTGQGADSNQPQHF
TRBV5-1	.	CASSLGGPISTDTQYF
TRBV19	TRBD2	CASSIFAGGTNTGELFF
TRBV27	.	CASSLSVAETYEQYF
TRBV29-1	.	CSAAKGEKLFF
TRBV6-5	.	CASSTTWDTQYF
TRBV4-3	TRBD1	CASSQSPGTGGLFAGELFF
TRBV10-3	.	CATGAGTSSYEQYF
TRBV30	.	CAWRDWREQYF
TRBV5-1	.	CASSLRPGNTIYF
TRBV27	TRBD2	CASSLGLPAGSYNEQFF
TRBV7-9	TRBD2	CASSLAGIAGGTDF
TRBV27	.	CASSLLQGFDPPLHF
TRBV19	TRBD1	CASSISRARGQETQYF
TRBV18	TRBD1	CASSPDQGAEAFF
TRBV7-2	.	CASSLERGEGQTQYF
TRBV10-2	.	CARPQNRGGEDTQYF
TRBV10-2	.	CASSDWGEVLETQYF
TRBV30	.	CAWATGVGVETQYF
TRBV5-1	.	CASSLNLASSSYNEQFF
TRBV11-2	.	CASTPVQLITGELFF
TRBV9	TRBD1	CASSSRTGTYEQYF
TRBV29-1	.	CSVEGQLSSMNTEAFF